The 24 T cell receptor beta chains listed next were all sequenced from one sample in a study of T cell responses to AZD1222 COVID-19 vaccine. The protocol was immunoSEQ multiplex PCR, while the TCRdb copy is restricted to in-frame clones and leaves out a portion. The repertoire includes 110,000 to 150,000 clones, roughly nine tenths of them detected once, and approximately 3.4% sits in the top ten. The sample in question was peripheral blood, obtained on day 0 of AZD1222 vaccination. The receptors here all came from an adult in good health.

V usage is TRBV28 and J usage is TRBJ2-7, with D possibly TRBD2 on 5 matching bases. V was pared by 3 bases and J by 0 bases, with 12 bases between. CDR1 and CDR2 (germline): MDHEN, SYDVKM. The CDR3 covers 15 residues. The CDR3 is CASSLTGISSYEQYF. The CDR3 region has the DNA TGTGCCAGCAGTTTGACGGGGATTTCCTCCTACGAGCAGTACTTC.

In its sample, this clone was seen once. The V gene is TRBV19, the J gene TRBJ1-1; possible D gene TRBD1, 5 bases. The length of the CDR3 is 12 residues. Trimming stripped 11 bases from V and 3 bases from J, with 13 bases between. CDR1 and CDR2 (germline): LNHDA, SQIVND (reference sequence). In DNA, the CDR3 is TGTGCCGGAAAAACAGGAGACACTGAAGCTTTCTTT. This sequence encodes CAGKTGDTEAFF.

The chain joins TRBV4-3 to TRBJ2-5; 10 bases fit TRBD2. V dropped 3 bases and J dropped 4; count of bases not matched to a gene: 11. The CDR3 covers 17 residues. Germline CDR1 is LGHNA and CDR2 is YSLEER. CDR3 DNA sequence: TGCGCCAGCAGCCAGCTGGGGGCTAGCGGGAGTGGAGAGACCCAGTACTTC. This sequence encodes CASSQLGASGSGETQYF.

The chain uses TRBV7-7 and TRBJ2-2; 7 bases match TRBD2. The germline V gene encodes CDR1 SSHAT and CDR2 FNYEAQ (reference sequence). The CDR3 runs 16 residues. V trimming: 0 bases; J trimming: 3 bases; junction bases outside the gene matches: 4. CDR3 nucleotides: TGTGCCAGCAGCTTAGCGGGAGGGCCAGACACCGGGGAGCTGTTTTTT. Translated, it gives CASSLAGGPDTGELFF.

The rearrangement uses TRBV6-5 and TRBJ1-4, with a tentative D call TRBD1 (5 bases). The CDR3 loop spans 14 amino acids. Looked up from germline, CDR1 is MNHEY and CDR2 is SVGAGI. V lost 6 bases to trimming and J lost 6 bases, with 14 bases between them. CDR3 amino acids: CASRVTGNHEKLFF. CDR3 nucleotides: TGTGCCAGCAGAGTAACAGGCAACCATGAAAAACTGTTTTTT.

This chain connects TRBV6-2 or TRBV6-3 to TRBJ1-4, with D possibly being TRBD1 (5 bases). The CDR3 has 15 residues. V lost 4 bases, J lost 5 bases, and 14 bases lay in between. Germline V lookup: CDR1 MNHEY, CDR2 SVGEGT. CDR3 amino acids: CASSSGVQINEKLFF. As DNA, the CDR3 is TGTGCCAGCAGTTCGGGGGTACAGATCAATGAAAAACTGTTTTTT.

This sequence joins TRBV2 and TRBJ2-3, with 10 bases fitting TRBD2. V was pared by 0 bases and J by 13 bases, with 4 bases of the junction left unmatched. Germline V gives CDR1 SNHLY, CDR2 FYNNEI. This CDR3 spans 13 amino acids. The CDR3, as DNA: TGTGCCAGCAGTGAAGCGCGCGGACTAGCGGAGTATTTT. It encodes CASSEARGLAEYF.

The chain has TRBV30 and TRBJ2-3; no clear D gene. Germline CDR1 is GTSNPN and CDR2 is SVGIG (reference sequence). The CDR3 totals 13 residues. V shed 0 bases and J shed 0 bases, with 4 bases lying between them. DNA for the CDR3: TGTGCCTGGAGTGTACGAAGCACAGATACGCAGTATTTT. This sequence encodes CAWSVRSTDTQYF.

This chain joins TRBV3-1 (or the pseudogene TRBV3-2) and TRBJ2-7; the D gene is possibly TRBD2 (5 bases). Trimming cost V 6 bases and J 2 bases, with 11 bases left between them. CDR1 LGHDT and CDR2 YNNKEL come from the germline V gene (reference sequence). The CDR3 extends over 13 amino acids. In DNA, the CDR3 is TGTGCCAGCAGTCCTACTAGTCCCTACGAGCAGTACTTC. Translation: CASSPTSPYEQYF.

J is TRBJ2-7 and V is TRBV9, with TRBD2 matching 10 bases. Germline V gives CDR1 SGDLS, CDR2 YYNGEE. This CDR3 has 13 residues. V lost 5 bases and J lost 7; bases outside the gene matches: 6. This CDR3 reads CASRPSGSSEQYF. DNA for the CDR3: TGTGCCAGCAGACCTAGCGGGAGTAGTGAGCAGTACTTC.

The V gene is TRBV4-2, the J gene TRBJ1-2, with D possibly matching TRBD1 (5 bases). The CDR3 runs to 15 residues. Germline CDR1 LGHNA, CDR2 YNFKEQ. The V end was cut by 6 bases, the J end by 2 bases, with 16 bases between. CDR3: CASRRRMGDNYGYTF. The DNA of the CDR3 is TGTGCCAGCAGACGAAGAATGGGGGACAACTATGGCTACACCTTC.

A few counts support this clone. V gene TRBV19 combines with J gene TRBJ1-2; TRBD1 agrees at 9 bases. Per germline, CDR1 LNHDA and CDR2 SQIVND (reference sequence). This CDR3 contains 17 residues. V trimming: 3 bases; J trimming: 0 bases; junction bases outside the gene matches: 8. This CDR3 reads CASSIATGGIPNYGYTF. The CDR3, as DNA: TGTGCCAGTAGTATCGCGACAGGGGGTATTCCTAACTATGGCTACACCTTC.

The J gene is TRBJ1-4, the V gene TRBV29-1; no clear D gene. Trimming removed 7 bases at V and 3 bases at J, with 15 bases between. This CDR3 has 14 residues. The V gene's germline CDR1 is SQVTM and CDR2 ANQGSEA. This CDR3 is CSGTSGLPNEKLFF. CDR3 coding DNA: TGCAGCGGTACCTCAGGTTTACCTAATGAAAAACTGTTTTTT.

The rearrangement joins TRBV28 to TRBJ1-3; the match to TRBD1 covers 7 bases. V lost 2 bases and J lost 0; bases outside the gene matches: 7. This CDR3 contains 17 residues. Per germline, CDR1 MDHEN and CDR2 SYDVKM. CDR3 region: CASSLPFDRASGNTIYF. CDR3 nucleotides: TGTGCCAGCAGTTTACCATTTGACAGGGCCTCTGGAAACACCATATATTTT.

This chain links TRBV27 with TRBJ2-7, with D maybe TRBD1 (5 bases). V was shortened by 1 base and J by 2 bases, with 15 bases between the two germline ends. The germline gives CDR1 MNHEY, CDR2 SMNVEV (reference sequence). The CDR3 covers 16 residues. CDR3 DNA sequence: TGTGCCAGCAGTTTATTGGGTAGGACACGCCCCTACGAGCAGTACTTC. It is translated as CASSLLGRTRPYEQYF.

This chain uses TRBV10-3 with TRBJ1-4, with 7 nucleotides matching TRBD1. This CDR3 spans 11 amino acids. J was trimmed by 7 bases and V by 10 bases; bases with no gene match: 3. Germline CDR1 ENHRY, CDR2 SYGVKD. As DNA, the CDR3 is TGTGCCACCCAGGGGGGTGAAAAACTGTTTTTT. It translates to CATQGGEKLFF.

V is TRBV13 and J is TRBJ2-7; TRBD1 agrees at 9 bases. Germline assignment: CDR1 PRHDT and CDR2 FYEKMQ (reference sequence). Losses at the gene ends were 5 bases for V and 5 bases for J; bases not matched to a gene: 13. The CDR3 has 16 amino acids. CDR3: CASSHYPGQGSNEQYF. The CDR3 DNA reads TGTGCCAGCAGCCATTACCCGGGACAGGGCAGTAACGAGCAGTACTTC.

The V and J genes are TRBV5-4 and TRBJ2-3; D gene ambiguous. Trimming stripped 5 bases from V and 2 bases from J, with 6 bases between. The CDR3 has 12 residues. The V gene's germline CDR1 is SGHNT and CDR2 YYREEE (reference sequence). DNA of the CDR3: TGTGCCAGCAGTCGGATCACAGATACGCAGTATTTT. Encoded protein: CASSRITDTQYF.

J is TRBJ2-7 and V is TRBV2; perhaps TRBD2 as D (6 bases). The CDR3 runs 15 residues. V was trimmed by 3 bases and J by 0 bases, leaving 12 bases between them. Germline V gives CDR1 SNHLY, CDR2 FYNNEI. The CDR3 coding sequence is TGTGCCAGCAGTGACCCGGACGGGAGCTCCTACGAGCAGTACTTC. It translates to CASSDPDGSSYEQYF.

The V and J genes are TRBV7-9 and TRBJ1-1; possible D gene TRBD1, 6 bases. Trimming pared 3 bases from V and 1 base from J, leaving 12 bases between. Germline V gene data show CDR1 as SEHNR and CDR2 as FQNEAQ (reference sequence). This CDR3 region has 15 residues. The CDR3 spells CASSFRGAWNTEAFF. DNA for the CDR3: TGTGCCAGCAGCTTCCGGGGGGCTTGGAACACTGAAGCTTTCTTT.

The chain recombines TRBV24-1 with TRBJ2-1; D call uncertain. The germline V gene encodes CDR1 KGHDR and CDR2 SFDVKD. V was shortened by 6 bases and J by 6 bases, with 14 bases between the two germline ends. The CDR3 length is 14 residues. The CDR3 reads CATSRRTEINEQFF. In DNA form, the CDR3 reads TGTGCCACCAGTAGAAGGACGGAGATCAATGAGCAGTTCTTC.

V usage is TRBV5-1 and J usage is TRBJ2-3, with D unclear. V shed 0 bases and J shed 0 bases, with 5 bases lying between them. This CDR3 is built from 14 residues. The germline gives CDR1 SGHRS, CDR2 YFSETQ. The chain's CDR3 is CASSLESSTDTQYF. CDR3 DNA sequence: TGCGCCAGCAGCTTGGAGAGTAGCACAGATACGCAGTATTTT.

The CDR3 nucleotides read TGTGCCAGCAGCTTTGTTCCCGGGACAGGCTCCGGGCTTCAGCCCCAGCATTTT. It specifies CASSFVPGTGSGLQPQHF. The V and J genes are TRBV7-2 and TRBJ1-5, with 8 bases lining up with TRBD1. This CDR3 region has 18 residues. Germline V gene lookup returns CDR1 SGHTA and CDR2 FQGNSA. V trimming: 3 bases; J trimming: 6 bases; junction bases outside the gene matches: 16.

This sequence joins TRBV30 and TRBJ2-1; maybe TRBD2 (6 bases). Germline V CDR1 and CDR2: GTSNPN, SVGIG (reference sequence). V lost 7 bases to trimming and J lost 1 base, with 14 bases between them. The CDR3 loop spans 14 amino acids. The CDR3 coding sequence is TGTGCCTCATCGGCGGGGCGGTCCTACAATGAGCAGTTCTTC. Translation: CASSAGRSYNEQFF. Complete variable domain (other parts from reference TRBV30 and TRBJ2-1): SQTIHQWPATLVQPVGSPLSLECTVEGTSNPNLYWYRQAAGRGLQLLFYSVGIGQISSEVPQNLSASRPQDRQFILSSKKLLLSDSGFYLCASSAGRSYNEQFFGPGTRLTVL.